The entry that follows covers one T cell receptor (beta chain) sequence. The antigen is undetermined. This sample was taken from a study of T cells in localized non-small cell lung cancer. Study-wide findings and caveats: Patients showing higher blood T cell density tended to see longer overall survival. A median approximately 61 of the top 100 tumor clones appeared in adjacent lung. Heterogeneity is still possible, as just one tumor region was sequenced. Uninvolved adjacent lung had the highest recorded T cell clonality, with tumor below it.

V lost 8 bases and J lost 2; bases outside the gene matches: 8. The V gene's germline CDR1 is WNHNN and CDR2 SYGVQD (reference sequence). The CDR3 covers 17 residues. Measured with immunoSEQ multiplex PCR; TCRdb has only the in-frame clones, and not every one. The sample holds 50,000 to 75,000 clones, over 85% seen once. Sample: peripheral blood, taken before any cancer treatment. The J gene is TRBJ2-1, the V gene TRBV10-1; TRBD2 matches at 14 bases. The receptor comes from a man aged 35 to 69 with stage I squamous cell lung carcinoma. CDR3 residues: CASSGLAGELPYNEQFF. The DNA of the CDR3 is TGCGCCAGCTCGGGACTAGCGGGAGAACTACCCTACAATGAGCAGTTCTTC.